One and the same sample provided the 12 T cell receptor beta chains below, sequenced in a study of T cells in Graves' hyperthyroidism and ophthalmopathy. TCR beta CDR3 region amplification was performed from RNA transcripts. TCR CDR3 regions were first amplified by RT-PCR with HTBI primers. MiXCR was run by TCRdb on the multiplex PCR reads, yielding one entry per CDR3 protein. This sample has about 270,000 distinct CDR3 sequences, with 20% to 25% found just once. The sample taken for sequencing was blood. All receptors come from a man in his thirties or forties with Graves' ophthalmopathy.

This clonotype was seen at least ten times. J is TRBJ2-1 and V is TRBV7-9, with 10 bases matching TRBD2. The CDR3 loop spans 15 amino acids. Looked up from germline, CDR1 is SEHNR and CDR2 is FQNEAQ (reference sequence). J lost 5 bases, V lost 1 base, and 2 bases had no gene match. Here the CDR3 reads CASSLGTSGDNEQFF. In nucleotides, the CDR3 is TGTGCCAGCAGCTTAGGGACTAGCGGAGACAATGAGCAGTTCTTC.

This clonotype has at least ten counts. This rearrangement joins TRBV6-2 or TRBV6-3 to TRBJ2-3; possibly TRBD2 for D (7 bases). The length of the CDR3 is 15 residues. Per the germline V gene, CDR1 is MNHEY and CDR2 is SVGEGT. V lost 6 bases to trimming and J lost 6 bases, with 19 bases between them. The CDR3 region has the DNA TGTGCCAGCAGAGTAGGACGGGGGGCAGCGGATACGCAGTATTTT. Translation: CASRVGRGAADTQYF.

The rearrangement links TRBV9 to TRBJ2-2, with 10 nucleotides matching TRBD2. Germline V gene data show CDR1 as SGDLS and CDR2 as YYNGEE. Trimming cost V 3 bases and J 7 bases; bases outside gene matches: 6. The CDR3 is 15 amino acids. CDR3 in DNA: TGTGCCAGCAGCGACCTAGCGGGAGACGACGGGGAGCTGTTTTTT. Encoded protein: CASSDLAGDDGELFF.

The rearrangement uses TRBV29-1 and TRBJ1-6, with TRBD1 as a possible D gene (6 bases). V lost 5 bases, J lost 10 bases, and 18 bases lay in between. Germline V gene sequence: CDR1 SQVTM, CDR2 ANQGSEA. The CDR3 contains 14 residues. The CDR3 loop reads CSVTLGGSGSPLHF. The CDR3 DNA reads TGCAGCGTTACCCTAGGGGGGAGTGGCTCACCCCTCCACTTT.

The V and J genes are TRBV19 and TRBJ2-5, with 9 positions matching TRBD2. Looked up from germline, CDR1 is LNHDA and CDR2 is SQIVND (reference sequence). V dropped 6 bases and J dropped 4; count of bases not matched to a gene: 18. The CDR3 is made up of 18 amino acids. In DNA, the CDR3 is TGTGCCAGTAGGGGCGGCGGGAGGGCCCTCTCAAGCGGAGAGACCCAGTACTTC. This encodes CASRGGGRALSSGETQYF. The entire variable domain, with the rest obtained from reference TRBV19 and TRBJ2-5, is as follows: DGGITQSPKYLFRKEGQNVTLSCEQNLNHDAMYWYRQDPGQGLRLIYYSQIVNDFQKGDIAEGYSVSREKKESFPLTVTSAQKNPTAFYLCASRGGGRALSSGETQYFGPGTRLLVL.

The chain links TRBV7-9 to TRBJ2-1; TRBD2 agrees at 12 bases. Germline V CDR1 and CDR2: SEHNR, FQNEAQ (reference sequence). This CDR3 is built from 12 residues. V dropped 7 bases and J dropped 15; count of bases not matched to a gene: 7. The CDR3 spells CASIKLAGGLFF. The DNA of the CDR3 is TGTGCCAGCATAAAACTAGCGGGAGGATTGTTCTTC.

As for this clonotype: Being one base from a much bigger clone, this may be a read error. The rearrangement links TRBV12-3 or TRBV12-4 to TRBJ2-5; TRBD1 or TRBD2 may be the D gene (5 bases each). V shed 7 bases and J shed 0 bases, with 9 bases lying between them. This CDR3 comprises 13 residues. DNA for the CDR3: TGTGCCAGCAACCGGGACCACCAAGAGACCCAGTACTTC. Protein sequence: CASNRDHQETQYF.

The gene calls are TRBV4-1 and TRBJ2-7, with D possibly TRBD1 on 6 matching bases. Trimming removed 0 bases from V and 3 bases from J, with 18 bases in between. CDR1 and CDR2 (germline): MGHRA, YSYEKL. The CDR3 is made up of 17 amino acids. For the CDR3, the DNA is TGCGCCAGCAGCCAAGAAGGGTGGCAGGGGCGTCGCTACGAGCAGTACTTC. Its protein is CASSQEGWQGRRYEQYF.

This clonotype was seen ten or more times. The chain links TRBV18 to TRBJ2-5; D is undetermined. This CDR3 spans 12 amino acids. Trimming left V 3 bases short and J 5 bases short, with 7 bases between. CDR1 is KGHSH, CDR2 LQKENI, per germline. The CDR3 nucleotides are TGTGCCAGCTCACCGGAACAGGAGACCCAGTACTTC. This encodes CASSPEQETQYF.

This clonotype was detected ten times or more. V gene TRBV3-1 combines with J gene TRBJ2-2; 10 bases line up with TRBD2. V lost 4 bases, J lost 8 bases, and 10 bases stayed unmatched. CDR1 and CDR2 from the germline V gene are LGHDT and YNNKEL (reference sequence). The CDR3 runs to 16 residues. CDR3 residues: CASSPRASGSAGELFF. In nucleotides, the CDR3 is TGTGCCAGCAGCCCTAGGGCTAGCGGGAGCGCGGGGGAGCTGTTTTTT.

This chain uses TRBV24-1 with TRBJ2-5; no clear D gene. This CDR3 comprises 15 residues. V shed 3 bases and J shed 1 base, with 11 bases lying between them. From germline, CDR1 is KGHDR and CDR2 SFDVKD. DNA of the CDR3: TGTGCCACCAGTGATCACCGACGGTCCCAAGAGACCCAGTACTTC. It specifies CATSDHRRSQETQYF.

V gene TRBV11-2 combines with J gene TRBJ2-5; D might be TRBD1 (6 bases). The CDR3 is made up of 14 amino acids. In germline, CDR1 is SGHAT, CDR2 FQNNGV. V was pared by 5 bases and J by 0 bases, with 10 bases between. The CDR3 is CASSAGTNQETQYF. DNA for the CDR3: TGTGCCAGCAGCGCCGGGACAAACCAAGAGACCCAGTACTTC.